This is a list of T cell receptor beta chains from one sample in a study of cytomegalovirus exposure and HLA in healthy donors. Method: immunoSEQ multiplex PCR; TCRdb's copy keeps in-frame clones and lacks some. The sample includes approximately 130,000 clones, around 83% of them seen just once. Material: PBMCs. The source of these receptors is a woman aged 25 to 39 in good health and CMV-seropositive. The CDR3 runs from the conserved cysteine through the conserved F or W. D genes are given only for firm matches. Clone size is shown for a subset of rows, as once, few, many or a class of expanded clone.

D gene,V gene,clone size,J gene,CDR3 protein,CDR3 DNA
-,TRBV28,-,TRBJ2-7,CASSLPSYEQYF,TGTGCCAGCAGTTTGCCCAGCTACGAGCAGTACTTC
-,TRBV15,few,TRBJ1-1,CATEAKLNTEAFF,TGTGCCACCGAAGCAAAGTTGAACACTGAAGCTTTCTTT
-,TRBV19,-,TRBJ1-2,CASSTLYREGGYTF,TGTGCCAGTAGTACCCTTTATAGGGAGGGTGGCTACACCTTC
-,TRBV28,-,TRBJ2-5,CASRRGLQETQYF,TGTGCCAGCAGGCGGGGCCTGCAAGAGACCCAGTACTTC
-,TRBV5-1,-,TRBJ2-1,CASSSAGISYNEQFF,TGCGCCAGCAGCTCAGCAGGGATTTCCTACAATGAGCAGTTCTTC
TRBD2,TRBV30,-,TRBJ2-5,CAWSVLSGGAGETQYF,TGTGCCTGGAGTGTACTCAGCGGGGGGGCCGGCGAGACCCAGTACTTC
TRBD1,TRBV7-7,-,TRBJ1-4,CASSLTGQLNEKLFF,TGTGCCAGCAGCTTAACGGGACAGCTTAATGAAAAACTGTTTTTT
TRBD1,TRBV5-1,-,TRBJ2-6,CASSFEGAPGGANVLTF,TGCGCCAGCAGCTTCGAGGGGGCTCCGGGTGGGGCCAACGTCCTGACTTTC
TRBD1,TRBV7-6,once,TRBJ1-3,CASSLGQGGAGNTIYF,TGTGCCAGCAGCTTAGGACAGGGCGGCGCTGGAAACACCATATATTTT
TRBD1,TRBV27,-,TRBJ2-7,CASSLAGTGAYEQYF,TGTGCCAGCAGTTTAGCCGGGACAGGCGCCTACGAGCAGTACTTC
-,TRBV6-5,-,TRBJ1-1,CASSYSGGRNTEAFF,TGTGCCAGCAGTTACTCGGGAGGCAGGAACACTGAAGCTTTCTTT
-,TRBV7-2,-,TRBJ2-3,CASSLAGPTDTQYF,TGTGCCAGCAGCTTAGCGGGCCCTACAGATACGCAGTATTTT
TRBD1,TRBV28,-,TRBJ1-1,CASSSGDRDRGAEAFF,TGTGCCAGCAGTTCAGGGGACCGGGACAGGGGCGCTGAAGCTTTCTTT
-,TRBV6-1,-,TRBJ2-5,CASKMSAQETQYF,TGTGCCAGCAAGATGAGCGCTCAAGAGACCCAGTACTTC
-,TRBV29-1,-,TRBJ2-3,CSVVRGGGKDTQYF,TGCAGCGTTGTGAGAGGGGGGGGCAAAGATACGCAGTATTTT